A selection of T cell receptor beta chains follows, all from one sample in a study of vaccination and CD4 T cells after COVID-19. One entry per CDR3 protein results from TCRdb running MiXCR on the PCR reads. Of over 15,000 distinct CDR3 sequences listed, about three quarters are singletons. No antigen is known for these receptors. Sequenced material: CD4+ T cells from blood, cultured in vitro. These receptors were taken from a human donor who had recovered from COVID-19. Both conserved end residues are part of each CDR3. Fields, in order: clone size, J gene, D gene, V gene, CDR3 protein, CDR3 DNA. A D gene is named only where the DNA matches it firmly. Only some rows state a clone size, as once, few, many or a class for expanded clones.

-,TRBJ2-2,TRBD1,TRBV6-1,CASRTGTVNTGELFF,TGTGCCAGCAGAACCGGGACAGTGAACACCGGGGAGCTGTTTTTT
few,TRBJ2-2,-,TRBV18,CASSLTATELFF,TGTGCCAGCTCACTGACAGCTACGGAGCTGTTTTTT
-,TRBJ1-1,-,TRBV6-2/TRBV6-3,CASRDRTEAFF,TGTGCCAGCAGGGACAGAACTGAAGCTTTCTTT
-,TRBJ1-5,-,TRBV19,CASSISQGGKPQHF,TGTGCCAGTAGTATATCGCAGGGAGGTAAGCCCCAGCATTTT
-,TRBJ1-5,-,TRBV6-2/TRBV6-3,CASSYVRVSNQPQHF,TGTGCCAGCAGTTACGTCAGGGTAAGCAATCAGCCCCAGCATTTT
-,TRBJ1-2,-,TRBV6-1,CASSHIRRGGAKVGYTF,TGTGCCAGCAGCCACATTCGAAGGGGGGGCGCCAAGGTTGGCTACACCTTC
-,TRBJ1-1,-,TRBV7-9,CASSLATPRTEAFF,TGTGCCAGCAGTCTCGCGACCCCGCGAACTGAAGCTTTCTTT
-,TRBJ1-5,-,TRBV20-1,CSTLSQPQHF,TGCAGTACACTAAGTCAGCCCCAGCATTTT
-,TRBJ1-2,TRBD1,TRBV6-5,CASSYTRQGRNYGYTF,TGTGCCAGCAGTTACACGCGACAGGGACGGAACTATGGCTACACCTTC
once,TRBJ2-5,TRBD2,TRBV28,CASSLSGTKVETQYF,TGTGCCAGCAGTTTAAGTGGGACTAAAGTTGAGACCCAGTACTTC
-,TRBJ1-2,TRBD1,TRBV6-2/TRBV6-3,CASNTARDRTRWGYTF,TGTGCCAGCAACACAGCACGGGACAGGACCCGTTGGGGCTACACCTTC
-,TRBJ1-2,TRBD1,TRBV20-1,CSASPTGRNYGYTF,TGCAGTGCTAGTCCGACAGGGAGGAACTATGGCTACACCTTC
few,TRBJ1-6,-,TRBV11-2,CASSLARNNNSPLHF,TGTGCCAGCAGCTTAGCCAGGAACAATAATTCACCCCTCCACTTT
-,TRBJ2-7,-,TRBV11-2,CASSWTTGGHEQYF,TGTGCCAGCAGCTGGACGACAGGTGGGCACGAGCAGTACTTC
-,TRBJ1-4,-,TRBV6-1,CASRLGPPNEKLFF,TGTGCCAGCAGGTTGGGACCGCCTAATGAAAAACTGTTTTTT
-,TRBJ1-2,TRBD1,TRBV19,CASSISGGGYTF,TGTGCCAGTAGTATCTCAGGGGGCGGCTACACCTTC
-,TRBJ2-5,TRBD2,TRBV28,CASSSAWDSGRLKETQYF,TGTGCCAGCAGTTCTGCATGGGATAGCGGGAGATTAAAGGAGACCCAGTACTTC
-,TRBJ2-3,-,TRBV30,CASLPGRGRTDTQYF,TGTGCCTCATTACCGGGCAGGGGGAGGACAGATACGCAGTATTTT
-,TRBJ2-7,TRBD2,TRBV20-1,CSADSGRPSYEQYF,TGCAGTGCTGATAGCGGGAGGCCCTCCTACGAGCAGTACTTC
-,TRBJ1-5,-,TRBV18,CASTQALNQPQHF,TGTGCCAGCACACAGGCCCTCAATCAGCCCCAGCATTTT
-,TRBJ1-5,TRBD1,TRBV15,CATSPRQGTYLAGNQPQHF,TGTGCCACCAGCCCTAGACAGGGGACTTACTTAGCGGGCAATCAGCCCCAGCATTTT
-,TRBJ2-1,-,TRBV20-1,CSASKGGSSYNEQFF,TGCAGTGCTTCCAAGGGCGGCAGCTCCTACAATGAGCAGTTCTTC
few,TRBJ2-5,-,TRBV15,CATSKGGGETQYF,TGTGCCACCAGCAAAGGGGGAGGAGAGACCCAGTACTTC
-,TRBJ1-2,-,TRBV7-8,CASSLSPDTNYGYTF,TGTGCCAGCAGCTTATCTCCAGACACTAACTATGGCTACACCTTC
-,TRBJ2-3,TRBD2,TRBV5-4,CASSWGTSGRVGGTDTQYF,TGTGCCAGCAGCTGGGGGACTAGCGGGAGGGTAGGGGGAACAGATACGCAGTATTTT
-,TRBJ1-1,-,TRBV18,CASSPSAAAYTEAFF,TGTGCCAGCTCACCAAGTGCGGCGGCCTACACTGAAGCTTTCTTT
few,TRBJ2-5,-,TRBV7-2,CASSLKPTSGAQYF,TGTGCCAGCAGCTTAAAGCCTACCTCAGGGGCCCAGTACTTC
-,TRBJ1-2,TRBD1,TRBV4-2,CASSQAAGQGKGYTF,TGTGCCAGCAGCCAAGCGGCAGGACAGGGGAAAGGCTACACCTTC
-,TRBJ2-7,-,TRBV2,CASNEGSRLKSYEQYF,TGTGCCAGCAACGAAGGATCCAGGCTAAAATCCTACGAGCAGTACTTC
few,TRBJ1-6,-,TRBV6-5,CASSYEGNSPLHF,TGTGCCAGCAGTTACGAAGGGAATTCACCCCTCCACTTT
few,TRBJ1-5,-,TRBV6-1,CASGTRQGLNQPQHF,TGTGCCAGCGGAACCCGGCAGGGCCTTAATCAGCCCCAGCATTTT
-,TRBJ2-4,-,TRBV27,CASSLPTARLPNIQYF,TGTGCCAGCAGTTTACCGACGGCTCGCCTACCCAACATTCAGTACTTC
-,TRBJ2-7,TRBD1,TRBV6-4,CASIMSRLYRGLEQYF,TGTGCCAGCATTATGTCCCGTCTGTACAGGGGGTTAGAGCAGTACTTC
few,TRBJ1-6,-,TRBV12-3/TRBV12-4,CASSFRERSPLHF,TGTGCCAGCAGTTTCAGGGAAAGATCACCCCTCCACTTT
-,TRBJ1-5,-,TRBV28,CAGGTGSKGNQPQHF,TGTGCCGGAGGAACAGGGAGTAAGGGCAATCAGCCCCAGCATTTT
-,TRBJ1-1,-,TRBV29-1,CSVVPQNTEAFF,TGCAGCGTTGTCCCCCAGAACACTGAAGCTTTCTTT
-,TRBJ2-2,TRBD1,TRBV24-1,CATSDQGQGNTGELFF,TGTGCCACCAGTGACCAGGGACAGGGCAACACCGGGGAGCTGTTTTTT
-,TRBJ1-2,-,TRBV6-5,CASSSLFRQTNNYGYTF,TGTGCCAGCAGTTCCCTTTTTAGGCAGACGAATAACTATGGCTACACCTTC
-,TRBJ2-2,TRBD2,TRBV27,CASRPGLAGAGELFF,TGTGCCAGCCGACCGGGACTAGCGGGAGCCGGGGAGCTGTTTTTT
-,TRBJ1-1,-,TRBV5-1,CASSLGTVNTEAFF,TGCGCCAGCAGCTTGGGGACAGTGAACACTGAAGCTTTCTTT
-,TRBJ1-1,-,TRBV7-2,CASSIGGMNTEAFF,TGTGCCAGCAGCATCGGCGGAATGAACACTGAAGCTTTCTTT
-,TRBJ1-4,-,TRBV20-1,CSARVGGTNEKLFF,TGCAGTGCTAGAGTGGGGGGAACTAATGAAAAACTGTTTTTT
-,TRBJ1-2,-,TRBV28,CASIKDVGGYTF,TGTGCCAGCATTAAAGATGTCGGAGGCTACACCTTC
-,TRBJ1-1,-,TRBV19,CASQSVQVHTEAFF,TGTGCCAGCCAGTCGGTGCAGGTGCACACTGAAGCTTTCTTT
-,TRBJ2-5,-,TRBV20-1,CSAPVGRKETQYF,TGCAGTGCCCCCGTGGGGCGGAAAGAGACCCAGTACTTC
-,TRBJ1-1,-,TRBV7-2,CASSFSRTVNTEAFF,TGTGCCAGCAGCTTCTCTCGGACGGTGAACACTGAAGCTTTCTTT
-,TRBJ2-1,TRBD2,TRBV25-1,CASSKPGLAGDNEQFF,TGTGCCAGCAGTAAACCGGGACTAGCGGGAGACAATGAGCAGTTCTTC
few,TRBJ2-2,TRBD1,TRBV6-1,CASSRGSGELFF,TGTGCCAGCAGCAGGGGGTCCGGGGAGCTGTTTTTT